This T cell receptor beta chain was captured by sequencing in a study of Tregs in tolerant kidney transplant recipients. Overall study findings and caveats: No direct test of biological reproducibility was done here. Few patients were studied, so findings need validation in larger groups.

Libraries were prepared by immunoSEQ multiplex PCR; TCRdb keeps only in-frame clonotypes and omits some of them. In the table there are 50,000 or so clones, about nine tenths of which are singletons. Mixed chimerism was transient after nonmyeloablative marrow transplants from related graft donors. Trimming shortened V by 1 base and J by 8 bases, and 15 bases separated the two germline ends. The germline gives CDR1 SGHTA, CDR2 FQGNSA. The length of the CDR3 is 15 residues. This clone was detected only once. The antigen is unknown. The sample was CD8+ T cells from blood (PBMCs), taken 12 months after the transplant. The rearrangement links TRBV7-2 to TRBJ2-1; TRBD2 is a possible D gene (7 bases). The TCR sequence derives from a human patient who received a combined kidney and bone marrow transplant. A share of the T cells may be of graft donor origin. CDR3 sequence: CASSLVSGGSDEQFF. The CDR3, as DNA: TGTGCCAGCAGCTTAGTTTCGGGGGGCTCGGATGAGCAGTTCTTC.